This T cell receptor (beta chain) emerged from a study of CD4 T cells in relation to SARS-CoV-2 and coronaviruses. Across the whole study: After nine to eleven days of antigen culture, PBMC TCR beta CDR3s were sequenced. Controls used an HIV-1 Nef peptide pool or no peptide.

CD4+ T cells from unexposed donors were obtained before the COVID-19 pandemic (2011-2018). The cells were cultured for about ten days before CD4+ T cells were isolated. As cell numbers allowed, unexposed-donor CD4+ T cells faced SARS-CoV-2 S/N and four cold-coronavirus spikes. Worth noting for this clone: Its specificity is not known.

Study results and caveats: Crossreactive clones expanded significantly less to SARS-CoV-2 than monoreactive clones.

Generated by immunoSEQ multiplex PCR, the TCRdb table keeps only in-frame clones and is missing some. The sample holds some 20,000 clones, about 76% seen once. Trimming pared 4 bases from V and 0 bases from J, leaving 7 bases between. The CDR3 consists of 14 residues. Germline CDR1 and CDR2: SGHKS and YYEKEE (reference sequence). Material for sequencing was CD4+ T cells from PBMCs, cultured in vitro. This clonotype was obtained from a human donor in good health. The chain links TRBV5-5 to TRBJ2-2, with D hard to call. CDR3 protein: CASSPEANTGELFF. The CDR3 bases are TGTGCCAGCAGCCCTGAGGCGAACACCGGGGAGCTGTTTTTT.